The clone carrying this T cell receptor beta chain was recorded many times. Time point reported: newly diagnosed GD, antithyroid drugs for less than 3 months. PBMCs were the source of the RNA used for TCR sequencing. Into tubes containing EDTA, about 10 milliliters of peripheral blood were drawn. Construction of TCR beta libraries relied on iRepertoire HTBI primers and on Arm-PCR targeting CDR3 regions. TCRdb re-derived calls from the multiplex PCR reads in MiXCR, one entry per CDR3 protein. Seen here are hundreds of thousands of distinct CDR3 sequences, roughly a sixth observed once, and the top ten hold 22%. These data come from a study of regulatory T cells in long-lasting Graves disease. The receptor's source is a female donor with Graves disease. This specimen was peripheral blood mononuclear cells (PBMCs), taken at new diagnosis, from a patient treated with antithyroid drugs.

The CDR3 sequence: CSASSGTGGSYTF. The CDR3 region has the DNA TGCAGTGCTAGTTCCGGGACAGGGGGATCCTACACCTTC. The chain couples TRBV20-1 to TRBJ1-2; 11 nucleotides match TRBD1. With V trimmed by 3 bases and J by 10 bases, 7 bases remained unmatched. Per germline, CDR1 DFQATT and CDR2 SNEGSKA (reference sequence). This CDR3 is built from 13 residues.